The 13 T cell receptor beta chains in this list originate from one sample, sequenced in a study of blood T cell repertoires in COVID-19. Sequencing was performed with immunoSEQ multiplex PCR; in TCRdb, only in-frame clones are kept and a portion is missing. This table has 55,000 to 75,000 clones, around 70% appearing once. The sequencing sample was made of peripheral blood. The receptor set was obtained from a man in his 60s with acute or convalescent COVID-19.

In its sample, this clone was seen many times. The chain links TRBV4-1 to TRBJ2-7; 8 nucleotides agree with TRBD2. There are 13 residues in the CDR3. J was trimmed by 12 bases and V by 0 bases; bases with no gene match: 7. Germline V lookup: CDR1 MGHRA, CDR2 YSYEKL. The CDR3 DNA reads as TGCGCCAGCAGCCAAGATTCCGGGACTAGTTGGTACTTC. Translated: CASSQDSGTSWYF.

The CDR3 here is CAGRTGSDTQYF. The CDR3 DNA reads as TGTGCCGGACGGACAGGGAGTGATACGCAGTATTTT. The J gene is TRBJ2-3, the V gene TRBV6-5; 8 nucleotides match TRBD1. The CDR3 covers 12 residues. Germline V CDR1 and CDR2: MNHEY, SVGAGI. V lost 11 bases, J lost 6 bases, and 7 bases stayed unmatched.

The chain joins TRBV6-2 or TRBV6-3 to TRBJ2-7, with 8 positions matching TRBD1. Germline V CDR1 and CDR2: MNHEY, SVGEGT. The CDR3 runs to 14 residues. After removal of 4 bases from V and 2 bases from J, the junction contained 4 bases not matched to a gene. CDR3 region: CASSSPGQAYEQYV. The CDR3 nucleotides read TGTGCCAGCAGTTCTCCGGGACAGGCCTACGAGCAGTACGTC.

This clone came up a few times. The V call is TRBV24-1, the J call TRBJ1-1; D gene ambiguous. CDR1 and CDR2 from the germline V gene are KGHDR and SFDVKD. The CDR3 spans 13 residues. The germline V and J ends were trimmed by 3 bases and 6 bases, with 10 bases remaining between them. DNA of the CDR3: TGTGCCACCAGTGATACTCGGCAGGCTGAAGCTTTCTTT. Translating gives CATSDTRQAEAFF.

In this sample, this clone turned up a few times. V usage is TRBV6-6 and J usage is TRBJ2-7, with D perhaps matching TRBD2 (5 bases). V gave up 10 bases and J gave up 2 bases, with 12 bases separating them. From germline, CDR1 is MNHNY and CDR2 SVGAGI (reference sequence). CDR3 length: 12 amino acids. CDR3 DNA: TGTGCCACTTCGACGGGAACCTACGAGCAGTACGTC. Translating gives CATSTGTYEQYV.

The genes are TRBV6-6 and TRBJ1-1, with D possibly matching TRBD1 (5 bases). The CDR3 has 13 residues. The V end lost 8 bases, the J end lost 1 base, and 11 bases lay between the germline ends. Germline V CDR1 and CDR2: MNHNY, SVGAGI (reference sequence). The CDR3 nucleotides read TGTGCCAGCGGCCCAACAGGGAACACTGAAGCTTTCTTT. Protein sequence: CASGPTGNTEAFF.

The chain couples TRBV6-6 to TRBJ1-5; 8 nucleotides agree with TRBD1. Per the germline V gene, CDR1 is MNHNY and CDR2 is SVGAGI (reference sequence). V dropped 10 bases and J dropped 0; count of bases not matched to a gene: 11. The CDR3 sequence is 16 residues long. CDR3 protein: CATDRGRVSSNQPQHF. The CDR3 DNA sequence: TGTGCCACCGACAGGGGCCGAGTGAGTAGCAATCAGCCCCAGCATTTT.

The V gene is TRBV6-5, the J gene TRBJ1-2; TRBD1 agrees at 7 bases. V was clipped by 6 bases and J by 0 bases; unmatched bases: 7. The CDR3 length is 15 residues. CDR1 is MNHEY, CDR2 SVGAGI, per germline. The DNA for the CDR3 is TGTGCCAGCAGCTCCCTCGGGACAGCTAACTATGGCTACACCTTC. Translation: CASSSLGTANYGYTF.

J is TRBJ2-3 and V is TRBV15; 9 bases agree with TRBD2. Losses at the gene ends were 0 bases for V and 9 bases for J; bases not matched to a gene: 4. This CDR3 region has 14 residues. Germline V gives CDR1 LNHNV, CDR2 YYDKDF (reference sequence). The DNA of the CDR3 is TGTGCCACCAGCAGAGAGTTTAGCGGGAGCACGCAGTATTTT. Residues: CATSREFSGSTQYF.

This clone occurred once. The CDR3, as DNA: TGTGCCAGCTCGCTATCCGCCCCAGGGTCCCCCACAGATACGCAGTATTTT. It is translated as CASSLSAPGSPTDTQYF. The V gene is TRBV18, the J gene TRBJ2-3, with D possibly matching TRBD1 (5 bases). Germline lookup yields CDR1 KGHSH and CDR2 LQKENI. V was trimmed by 6 bases and J by 2 bases, leaving 21 bases between them. CDR3 length equals 17 residues.

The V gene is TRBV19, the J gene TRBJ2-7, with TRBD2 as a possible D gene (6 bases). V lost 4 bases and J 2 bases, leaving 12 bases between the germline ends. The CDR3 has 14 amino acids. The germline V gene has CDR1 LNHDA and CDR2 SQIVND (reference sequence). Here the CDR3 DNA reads TGTGCCAGTAGTAGGGGACTGACGACCTACGAGCAGTACTTC. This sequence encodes CASSRGLTTYEQYF.

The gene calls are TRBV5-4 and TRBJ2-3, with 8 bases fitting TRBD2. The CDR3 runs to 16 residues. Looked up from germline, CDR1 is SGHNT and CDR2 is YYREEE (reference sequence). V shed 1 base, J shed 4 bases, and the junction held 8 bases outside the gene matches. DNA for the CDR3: TGTGCCAGCAGCTTGTCGGGGGGGGCCAATGCAGATACGCAGTATTTT. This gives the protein CASSLSGGANADTQYF.

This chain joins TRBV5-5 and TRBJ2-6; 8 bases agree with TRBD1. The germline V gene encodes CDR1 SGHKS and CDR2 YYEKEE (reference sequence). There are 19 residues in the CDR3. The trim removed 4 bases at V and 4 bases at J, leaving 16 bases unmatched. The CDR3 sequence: CASSPPGGQGATGANVLTF. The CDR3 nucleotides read TGTGCCAGCAGCCCACCCGGTGGGCAGGGGGCGACCGGGGCCAACGTCCTGACTTTC. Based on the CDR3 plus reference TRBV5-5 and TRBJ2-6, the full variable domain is DAGVTQSPTHLIKTRGQQVTLRCSPISGHKSVSWYQQVLGQGPQFIFQYYEKEERGRGNFPDRFSARQFPNYSSELNVNALLLGDSALYLCASSPPGGQGATGANVLTFGAGSRLTVL.